Below, 9 T cell receptor beta chains from the same sample are listed, as sequenced in a study of identifying expanded T cells in peripheral blood. Clones were read by immunoSEQ multiplex PCR, and TCRdb kept only the in-frame ones, dropping some. Among 85,000 to 100,000 clones listed, about 87% were seen once. The sequencing sample was made of blood. The receptors were sampled from a person aged 18 to 75 in good health.

This sequence joins TRBV6-5 and TRBJ1-3; D perhaps matches TRBD1 (6 bases). CDR1 and CDR2 (germline): MNHEY, SVGAGI. V shed 6 bases and J shed 2 bases, with 14 bases lying between them. The CDR3 consists of 15 residues. DNA of the CDR3: TGTGCCAGCAGCCGCGGGACATCGACTGGAAACACCATATATTTT. It encodes CASSRGTSTGNTIYF.

In this sample, this clone turned up a few times. CDR3 loop: CSGQTGWGDGYTF. The CDR3 DNA follows: TGCAGCGGCCAGACAGGATGGGGGGATGGCTACACCTTC. V usage is TRBV29-1 and J usage is TRBJ1-2, with D perhaps TRBD1 (6 bases). With 7 bases removed from V and 6 bases from J, the gap between germline ends came to 18 bases. The CDR3 spans 13 residues. Per the germline V gene, CDR1 is SQVTM and CDR2 is ANQGSEA.

J is TRBJ1-6 and V is TRBV30; D gene ambiguous. Germline V lookup: CDR1 GTSNPN, CDR2 SVGIG (reference sequence). The CDR3 runs 13 residues. V lost 0 bases, J lost 5 bases, and 5 bases lay in between. The CDR3 DNA sequence: TGTGCCTGGAGTGTACGGGATAATTCACCCCTCCACTTT. It yields the protein CAWSVRDNSPLHF.

The chain uses TRBV4-1 and TRBJ1-1; 8 bases are a match to TRBD1. With 0 bases clipped from V and 5 bases from J, the junction kept 8 bases outside the gene matches. This CDR3 has 16 residues. Looked up from germline, CDR1 is MGHRA and CDR2 is YSYEKL. The CDR3 coding sequence is TGCGCCAGCAGCCAAGAGGTGCAGGGGGCACTGACTGAAGCTTTCTTT. Translating it yields CASSQEVQGALTEAFF.

This chain links TRBV19 with TRBJ2-7, with 8 positions matching TRBD1. The V gene's germline CDR1 is LNHDA and CDR2 SQIVND (reference sequence). CDR3 length: 14 residues. J gave up 5 bases and V 9 bases, and 12 bases lay outside the gene matches. CDR3 bases: TGTGCCAGCCAGGCCGGACAGGGCAGGCACGAGCAGTACTTC. Its protein is CASQAGQGRHEQYF.

V is TRBV10-1 and J is TRBJ1-5; D is ambiguous. V gave up 6 bases and J gave up 5 bases, with 14 bases separating them. Germline V CDR1 and CDR2: WNHNN, SYGVQD (reference sequence). CDR3 length: 14 residues. CDR3 bases: TGCGCCAGCAGCGGCAGCGGGAGGGATCAGCCCCAGCATTTT. It is translated as CASSGSGRDQPQHF.

The chain recombines TRBV11-2 with TRBJ2-3; 15 bases are shared with TRBD2. Germline CDR1 is SGHAT and CDR2 is FQNNGV. This CDR3 comprises 18 residues. V trimming: 7 bases; J trimming: 5 bases; junction bases outside the gene matches: 13. The CDR3 coding sequence is TGTGCCAGCAACATCCCCATCGGACTAGCGGGAGGGCAAGATACGCAGTATTTT. Its translation is CASNIPIGLAGGQDTQYF.

The genes are TRBV7-2 and TRBJ2-5; 7 nucleotides agree with TRBD1. Per the germline V gene, CDR1 is SGHTA and CDR2 is FQGNSA. V lost 5 bases and J lost 1; bases outside the gene matches: 7. This CDR3 contains 15 residues. CDR3 protein: CASSIDRVVQETQYF. The DNA for the CDR3 is TGTGCCAGCAGCATAGACAGGGTTGTCCAAGAGACCCAGTACTTC.

The V call is TRBV9, the J call TRBJ2-2; D gene unclear. Per germline, CDR1 SGDLS and CDR2 YYNGEE. Deletions cut 4 bases from V and 6 bases from J, with 4 bases between. CDR3 size: 11 residues. CDR3 bases: TGTGCCAGCAGCCCCTCCGGGGAGCTGTTTTTT. This encodes CASSPSGELFF.